This T cell receptor (beta chain) was sequenced in a study of Graves' ophthalmopathy and Graves' hyperthyroidism. RNA transcripts yielded amplified TCR beta CDR3 regions. Scientists carried out first-round RT-PCR using HTBI primers and then a second-round multiplex PCR. From the multiplex PCR reads, TCRdb called clonotypes with MiXCR, one entry per CDR3 protein. The table has a few hundred thousand distinct CDR3 sequences, 17% seen once. This clonotype was seen repeatedly, ten times or more. This receptor was taken from an adult woman with stable Graves' hyperthyroidism. The sample consisted of peripheral blood.

CDR3 in amino acids: CSARDRGRYGYTF. The DNA of the CDR3 is TGCAGTGCTAGAGATCGGGGACGATATGGCTACACCTTC. The V gene is TRBV20-1, the J gene TRBJ1-2; a weak D match, TRBD1 (5 bases). Trimming stripped 0 bases from V and 5 bases from J, with 10 bases between. The CDR3 is made up of 13 amino acids. From germline, CDR1 is DFQATT and CDR2 SNEGSKA (reference sequence).